This passage covers 22 T cell receptor beta chains from one sample sequenced in a study of T cells after yellow fever vaccination. TCRdb reprocessed the 5' RACE reads with MiXCR, giving one entry per CDR3 protein. The data show 200,000 to 300,000 distinct CDR3 sequences, 6.5% to 7.5% seen once. The source material was CD4+ T cells sorted from PBMCs, sampled on the day of the yellow fever booster vaccination. The receptors were gathered from a man aged 25 to 45 who received the YFV17D yellow fever vaccine.

The J gene is TRBJ2-5, the V gene TRBV20-1, with TRBD2 identical over 10 bases. The junction had 10 bases not matched to a gene; V was cut back by 0 bases and J by 6 bases. Germline loops: CDR1 DFQATT, CDR2 SNEGSKA (reference sequence). The CDR3 is made up of 16 amino acids. CDR3 nucleotides: TGCAGTGCTAGAGATCTACTAGCGGGATACCGGCAGACCCAGTACTTC. This gives the protein CSARDLLAGYRQTQYF.

In this sample, this clonotype turned up many times. The chain employs TRBV20-1 and TRBJ2-5, with 13 bases identical to TRBD2. With 1 base clipped from V and 5 bases from J, the junction kept 7 bases outside the gene matches. Germline V gene lookup returns CDR1 DFQATT and CDR2 SNEGSKA (reference sequence). The CDR3 totals 16 residues. The CDR3 DNA is TGCAGTGCTAGAGGACTAGCGGGAGGCCTTTTGGAGACCCAGTACTTC. It specifies CSARGLAGGLLETQYF.

Ten or more counts support this clonotype. This rearrangement joins TRBV7-2 to TRBJ2-5; D is uncertain. Germline V gene lookup returns CDR1 SGHTA and CDR2 FQGNSA. V was shortened by 5 bases and J by 5 bases, with 15 bases between the two germline ends. The CDR3 extends over 14 amino acids. The CDR3 sequence is CASSPTGPRETQYF. The CDR3 bases are TGTGCCAGCAGCCCCACCGGGCCCAGGGAGACCCAGTACTTC.

The chain is built from TRBV7-3 and TRBJ2-1, with unresolved D. Trimming took 1 base from V and 7 from J, leaving 2 bases between them. Germline values: CDR1 SGHTA, CDR2 FQGTGA. This CDR3 has 11 amino acids. The CDR3 DNA reads TGTGCCAGCAGCTTAAAGAATGAGCAGTTCTTC. Amino acids: CASSLKNEQFF.

This rearrangement joins TRBV20-1 to TRBJ2-1; maybe TRBD2 (6 bases). Trimming cost V 0 bases and J 3 bases, with 12 bases left between them. This CDR3 is built from 15 residues. CDR1 DFQATT and CDR2 SNEGSKA come from the germline V gene (reference sequence). CDR3 sequence: CSARDLAGHYNEQFF. Here the CDR3 DNA reads TGCAGTGCTAGAGATCTGGCGGGGCACTACAATGAGCAGTTCTTC.

This clonotype was found many times. The chain couples TRBV6-1 to TRBJ1-2; no clear D. Trimming stripped 6 bases from V and 4 bases from J, with 12 bases between. Looked up from germline, CDR1 is MNHNS and CDR2 is SASEGT. The CDR3 is made up of 13 amino acids. CDR3 residues: CASSQAGSYGYTF. CDR3 nucleotide sequence: TGTGCCAGCAGCCAAGCGGGGTCCTATGGCTACACCTTC.

At least ten counts were recorded for this clonotype. The chain uses TRBV10-2 and TRBJ1-4, with D tentatively TRBD1 (5 bases). The V gene's germline CDR1 is WSHSY and CDR2 SAAADI. The CDR3 has 15 amino acids. The V end was cut by 8 bases, the J end by 2 bases, with 15 bases between. As DNA, the CDR3 is TGCGCCAGCGGGGGGTTTCGGCGGACTAATGAAAAACTGTTTTTT. It translates to CASGGFRRTNEKLFF.

This clonotype turned up a few times. J is TRBJ2-7 and V is TRBV19, with D perhaps TRBD2 (5 bases). Germline CDR1 reads LNHDA; CDR2 reads SQIVND (reference sequence). The CDR3 runs 12 residues. The germline V and J ends were trimmed by 7 bases and 7 bases, with 14 bases remaining between them. This CDR3 is CASNDREGEQYF. The CDR3 DNA sequence: TGTGCCAGTAATGATCGGGAAGGAGAGCAGTACTTC.

This clonotype came up many times. The genes are TRBV7-3 and TRBJ2-1; D perhaps matches TRBD2 (6 bases). Germline CDR1 reads SGHTA; CDR2 reads FQGTGA. This CDR3 is 15 amino acids long. The V and J ends lost 3 bases and 5 bases respectively, with 14 bases between them. The CDR3 reads CASSLDYIGHNEQFF. The CDR3 DNA is TGTGCCAGCAGCTTGGACTATATTGGGCACAATGAGCAGTTCTTC.

In its sample, this clonotype was seen many times. The V gene is TRBV7-2, the J gene TRBJ2-7, with 7 bases lining up with TRBD2. CDR3 length equals 14 residues. The germline V gene has CDR1 SGHTA and CDR2 FQGNSA. V shed 3 bases and J 2 bases; nucleotides not matched to a gene: 4. CDR3 sequence reads: CASSFSAGTYEQYF. The CDR3 DNA is TGTGCCAGCAGCTTTTCAGCGGGGACCTACGAGCAGTACTTC.

In this sample, this clonotype turned up a few times. The chain carries TRBV4-3 and TRBJ2-3; TRBD2 agrees at 10 bases. This CDR3 has 17 amino acids. The germline gives CDR1 LGHNA, CDR2 YSLEER. The trim removed 4 bases at V and 1 base at J, leaving 8 bases unmatched. As DNA, the CDR3 is TGCGCCAGCAGCCTAAGATTAGCGGGAGGAGGCACAGATACGCAGTATTTT. Translated, it gives CASSLRLAGGGTDTQYF.

This chain connects TRBV6-6 to TRBJ2-2; D might be TRBD2 (6 bases). V lost 8 bases, J lost 4 bases, and 11 bases lay in between. Germline assignment: CDR1 MNHNY and CDR2 SVGAGI (reference sequence). There are 13 residues in the CDR3. In nucleotides, the CDR3 is TGTGCCAGCCCAGGAGGGTCCACCGGGGAGCTGTTTTTT. Residues: CASPGGSTGELFF.

The V call is TRBV12-3 or TRBV12-4, the J call TRBJ2-6; TRBD1 aligns across 8 bases. The CDR3 totals 16 residues. After removal of 5 bases from V and 2 bases from J, the junction contained 5 bases not matched to a gene. This CDR3 is CASSNQGAAGANVLTF. The CDR3 DNA reads as TGTGCCAGCAGTAATCAGGGGGCTGCTGGGGCCAACGTCCTGACTTTC.

At least ten counts were recorded for this clonotype. The chain is built from TRBV20-1 and TRBJ1-5; the D gene is possibly TRBD1 (5 bases). The V end lost 0 bases, the J end lost 2 bases, and 11 bases lay between the germline ends. CDR1 DFQATT and CDR2 SNEGSKA come from the germline V gene (reference sequence). CDR3 length: 15 residues. The CDR3 DNA is TGCAGTGCTAGAGAACCGGACAACCGCAATCAGCCCCAGCATTTT. Amino acid sequence: CSAREPDNRNQPQHF.

This clonotype was recorded many times. The chain employs TRBV12-3 or TRBV12-4 and TRBJ2-1; 7 nucleotides match TRBD2. The V gene end was trimmed by 8 bases and the J gene end by 2 bases; junction bases not matched to a gene: 9. The CDR3 has 15 residues. CDR3 region: CASSPLAAPYNEQFF. The CDR3 DNA is TGTGCCAGCTCACCCCTAGCGGCTCCCTACAATGAGCAGTTCTTC.

V and J are TRBV7-2 and TRBJ2-1, with D uncertain. Germline V gives CDR1 SGHTA, CDR2 FQGNSA. Trimming took 1 base from V and 5 from J, leaving 9 bases between them. The length of the CDR3 is 14 residues. The CDR3 spells CASSLDSSHNEQFF. The CDR3 nucleotides read TGTGCCAGCAGCTTAGATAGTAGTCACAATGAGCAGTTCTTC.

This clonotype was recorded at least ten times. The DNA of the CDR3 is TGTGCCAGCAGCTTAGTCAGGGAAGCTTTCTTT. Protein product: CASSLVREAFF. The V call is TRBV7-2, the J call TRBJ1-1, with D unresolved. This CDR3 has 11 residues. Between the trimmed V and J ends, which lost 1 base and 8 bases, there was a span of 5 bases. Per the germline V gene, CDR1 is SGHTA and CDR2 is FQGNSA.

This clonotype came up a few times. This chain joins TRBV6-1 and TRBJ2-5, with a possible D match to TRBD2 (6 bases). This CDR3 spans 13 amino acids. The V gene's germline CDR1 is MNHNS and CDR2 SASEGT. The V end was cut by 6 bases, the J end by 5 bases, with 13 bases between. DNA of the CDR3: TGTGCCAGCAGGAATGCGGGGTGGGAGACCCAGTACTTC. Its translation: CASRNAGWETQYF.

This clonotype occurred a few times. The chain has TRBV3-1 and TRBJ1-2; 7 bases map to TRBD1. The germline CDR1 and CDR2 sequences are LGHDT and YNNKEL (reference sequence). CDR3 size: 17 residues. J was trimmed by 4 bases and V by 1 base; bases with no gene match: 12. The CDR3 reads CASSQGRGGGAIYGYTF. The CDR3 nucleotides read TGTGCCAGCAGCCAAGGAAGGGGAGGGGGCGCGATCTATGGCTACACCTTC.

The table lists this clonotype with a few counts. J is TRBJ2-1 and V is TRBV20-1; 8 bases agree with TRBD2. The CDR3 runs 16 residues. Germline trimming cut 0 bases from V and 8 bases from J; bases unmatched to any gene: 12. The germline V gene encodes CDR1 DFQATT and CDR2 SNEGSKA (reference sequence). The CDR3 DNA is TGCAGTGCTAGAGATGCCCTGGTCGGGACTAGTGATGAGCAGTTCTTC. Protein: CSARDALVGTSDEQFF.

There are a few counts of this clonotype. The CDR3 sequence: CASSQWDRDFAGYTF. CDR3 bases: TGTGCCAGCAGTCAGTGGGACAGGGACTTTGCTGGCTACACCTTC. The chain uses TRBV12-3 or TRBV12-4 and TRBJ1-2, with TRBD1 identical over 9 bases. The CDR3 contains 15 residues. Trimming at V came to 5 bases and at J to 7 bases, leaving 11 bases not matched to a gene.

There are many counts of this clonotype. The chain couples TRBV24-1 to TRBJ2-5; D unclear. CDR1 KGHDR and CDR2 SFDVKD come from the germline V gene. The length of the CDR3 is 16 residues. The V end lost 2 bases, the J end lost 4 bases, and 16 bases lay between the germline ends. The CDR3 sequence is CATSDSVRENRETQYF. The CDR3 DNA reads as TGTGCCACCAGTGATTCAGTAAGAGAGAACCGAGAGACCCAGTACTTC.